These T cell receptor beta chains were read from a single sample in a study of blood T cell repertoires in COVID-19. The repertoire was sequenced with immunoSEQ multiplex PCR; TCRdb's copy has only in-frame clones and lacks some. Of tens of thousands of clones listed, around 80% are singletons. The sample was peripheral blood. Every receptor here comes from a man between 60 and 75 years old with COVID-19, enrolled during active disease. Each CDR3 is given with its conserved first and last residue. The D gene is left open where the match is weak. The listing skips clone size in some rows; elsewhere it reads once, few, many or a size class.

CASGLYGLAGGDTQYF	TGTGCCAGCGGTTTATACGGACTAGCGGGAGGTGATACGCAGTATTTT	-	TRBJ2-3	TRBV3-1/TRBV3-2	16	TRBD2
CASSIAPSTYTQYF	TGTGCCAGCAGCATAGCTCCTAGCACATATACGCAGTATTTT	-	TRBJ2-3	TRBV11-2	14	-
CASSLQGRDSYNEQFF	TGCGCCAGCAGCTTACAGGGGCGTGATTCCTACAATGAGCAGTTCTTC	-	TRBJ2-1	TRBV5-1	16	TRBD1
CASSYGLNNEQFF	TGTGCCAGCTCATACGGACTGAACAATGAGCAGTTCTTC	-	TRBJ2-1	TRBV18	13	-
CASSGGYSNTEAFF	TGTGCCAGCAGTGGCGGATACTCAAACACTGAAGCTTTCTTT	-	TRBJ1-1	TRBV25-1	14	-
CASGEYPNNEQFF	TGTGCCAGCGGGGAGTACCCTAACAATGAGCAGTTCTTC	-	TRBJ2-1	TRBV12-3/TRBV12-4	13	-
CASSLILEGPQHF	TGTGCCAGTAGCCTAATCCTAGAAGGGCCCCAGCATTTT	-	TRBJ1-5	TRBV19	13	-
CASSPLRVQGYTF	TGTGCCAGCAGTCCCCTGAGGGTACAGGGCTACACCTTC	-	TRBJ1-2	TRBV28	13	-
CASSILAGGTDTQYF	TGTGCCAGTAGTATTTTAGCGGGAGGAACAGATACGCAGTATTTT	once	TRBJ2-3	TRBV19	15	TRBD2
CASSLTNGRLTDTQYF	TGCGCCAGCAGCTTGACGAACGGGAGGCTGACAGATACGCAGTATTTT	-	TRBJ2-3	TRBV5-1	16	TRBD2
CASSTTLQETQYF	TGTGCCAGCAGTACTACCCTCCAAGAGACCCAGTACTTC	-	TRBJ2-5	TRBV3-1/TRBV3-2	13	-
CASSPRLEAKNIQYF	TGTGCCAGCAGCCCCCGGCTAGAGGCCAAAAACATTCAGTACTTC	few	TRBJ2-4	TRBV7-9	15	-
CASSLVPSATDTQYF	TGCGCCAGCAGCTTGGTACCGAGCGCGACAGATACGCAGTATTTT	once	TRBJ2-3	TRBV5-1	15	-
CASSSGTGGMYEQYF	TGTGCCAGCAGCTCCGGGACAGGGGGCATGTACGAGCAGTACTTC	-	TRBJ2-7	TRBV11-2	15	TRBD1
CASSEGQGFGYGYTF	TGTGCCAGCAGTGAGGGACAGGGCTTTGGCTATGGCTACACCTTC	-	TRBJ1-2	TRBV2	15	TRBD1
CASSDLSFRGGYTF	TGTGCCAGCAGCGACTTGTCCTTCAGGGGAGGCTACACCTTC	-	TRBJ1-2	TRBV9	14	-
CASSTEDGEKLFF	TGTGCCAGCAGCACCGAAGACGGGGAAAAACTGTTTTTT	-	TRBJ1-4	TRBV5-5	13	-
CASSLGTGSGGYTF	TGTGCCAGCAGCTTGGGGACAGGGAGTGGCGGCTACACCTTC	-	TRBJ1-2	TRBV5-6	14	TRBD1
CASSRLAGVYGEQFF	TGTGCCAGCAGCCGTCTAGCGGGAGTATACGGTGAGCAGTTCTTC	-	TRBJ2-1	TRBV11-3	15	TRBD2
CASSGAAGNEKLFF	TGTGCCAGCAGTGGGGCCGCCGGTAATGAAAAACTGTTTTTT	-	TRBJ1-4	TRBV2	14	-
CASRTGVNEKLFF	TGTGCCAGCCGGACAGGGGTTAATGAAAAACTGTTTTTT	-	TRBJ1-4	TRBV12-3/TRBV12-4	13	TRBD1
CASSELQGTDTQYF	TGTGCCAGCAGTGAGTTACAGGGCACAGATACGCAGTATTTT	-	TRBJ2-3	TRBV6-1	14	-
CASSPGQVIYGYTF	TGTGCCAGCAGCCCGGGACAAGTCATCTATGGCTACACCTTC	-	TRBJ1-2	TRBV7-2	14	-
CASGLLGRGAIPDEQYF	TGTGCTAGTGGTTTGTTAGGGCGGGGGGCTATACCCGACGAGCAGTACTTC	-	TRBJ2-7	TRBV12-5	17	TRBD2
CASSRWGDEQFF	TGTGCCAGCAGCCGCTGGGGGGATGAGCAGTTCTTC	-	TRBJ2-1	TRBV11-3	12	-
CASSLRGYSYEQYF	TGTGCCAGCAGCTTAAGGGGATACTCCTACGAGCAGTACTTC	-	TRBJ2-7	TRBV5-5	14	-
CAWSVGGGPEAFF	TGTGCCTGGAGTGTAGGAGGGGGCCCTGAAGCTTTCTTT	-	TRBJ1-1	TRBV30	13	TRBD1
CASSTLGGRGTGELFF	TGTGCCAGCAGCACTCTCGGGGGACGGGGCACCGGGGAGCTGTTTTTT	-	TRBJ2-2	TRBV5-6	16	-
CASSRQGNTGELFF	TGTGCCAGCTCCCGACAGGGCAACACCGGGGAGCTGTTTTTT	-	TRBJ2-2	TRBV18	14	TRBD1
CASRQGLVEETQYF	TGCGCCAGCCGACAGGGGTTGGTAGAGGAGACCCAGTACTTC	-	TRBJ2-5	TRBV5-1	14	TRBD1
CASSPTLAGGNNEQFF	TGTGCCAGCAGCCCAACACTGGCGGGAGGGAACAATGAGCAGTTCTTC	-	TRBJ2-1	TRBV7-3	16	TRBD2
CASSRDTEGPQHF	TGTGCCAGTAGTAGGGACACCGAGGGACCCCAGCATTTT	-	TRBJ1-5	TRBV19	13	-
CASSLRGNSGNTIYF	TGTGCCAGCAGCTTAAGGGGAAACTCTGGAAACACCATATATTTT	-	TRBJ1-3	TRBV7-6	15	-
CASSFRLAGGPGETQYF	TGTGCCAGCAGCTTCCGACTAGCGGGAGGGCCGGGGGAGACCCAGTACTTC	-	TRBJ2-5	TRBV11-3	17	TRBD2
CASRGDRGVETQYF	TGTGCCAGCAGGGGCGACAGGGGGGTAGAGACCCAGTACTTC	once	TRBJ2-5	TRBV6-5	14	TRBD1
CASSEGAQQPQHF	TGTGCCAGCAGTGAAGGGGCCCAACAGCCCCAGCATTTT	-	TRBJ1-5	TRBV6-1	13	-
CAWNQPGGNSPLHF	TGTGCCTGGAACCAACCGGGGGGTAATTCACCCCTCCACTTT	-	TRBJ1-6	TRBV30	14	-
CAWMDKNNSPLHF	TGTGCCTGGATGGACAAGAATAATTCACCCCTCCACTTT	few	TRBJ1-6	TRBV30	13	-
CASSEELGHGYTF	TGTGCCAGCAGTGAAGAACTGGGGCATGGCTACACCTTC	-	TRBJ1-2	TRBV2	13	-
CASSLQGAGEQYF	TGTGCCAGCAGCCTCCAGGGGGCAGGGGAGCAGTACTTC	-	TRBJ2-7	TRBV3-1/TRBV3-2	13	TRBD1
CASGRGRDTEKLFF	TGTGCCAGCGGGAGAGGCCGGGACACCGAAAAACTGTTTTTT	-	TRBJ1-4	TRBV2	14	-
CASNHREGYGYTF	TGTGCCAGTAACCACAGGGAGGGTTATGGCTACACCTTC	-	TRBJ1-2	TRBV19	13	-
CASSLVPAGVMDTYNEQFF	TGTGCCAGCAGCTTAGTCCCAGCGGGAGTAATGGATACCTACAATGAGCAGTTCTTC	-	TRBJ2-1	TRBV7-2	19	TRBD2
CASSSQLAGGPTDTQYF	TGTGCCAGCAGCTCCCAGCTAGCGGGGGGACCTACAGATACGCAGTATTTT	-	TRBJ2-3	TRBV7-3	17	TRBD2
CASSFLTDTQYF	TGCGCCAGCAGCTTCCTCACAGATACGCAGTATTTT	few	TRBJ2-3	TRBV5-1	12	-
CASSETGGNYGYTF	TGTGCCAGCAGTGAAACAGGGGGCAACTATGGCTACACCTTC	-	TRBJ1-2	TRBV2	14	TRBD1
CASSSSTGIDETQYF	TGTGCCAGCAGCTCGTCAACAGGGATTGACGAGACCCAGTACTTC	-	TRBJ2-5	TRBV7-3	15	-
CASRVNTGGEQYF	TGTGCCAGCAGAGTTAACACAGGGGGCGAGCAGTACTTC	few	TRBJ2-7	TRBV2	13	TRBD1